This T cell receptor beta chain derives from a study of T-cell memory formation after mild COVID-19. The wider study: The TCR clusters were mostly specific to one donor.

Germline CDR1 reads MDHEN; CDR2 reads SYDVKM. The CDR3 length equals 9 residues, ends included. MiXCR was run by TCRdb on the 5' RACE reads, yielding one entry per CDR3 protein. Of around 200,000 distinct CDR3 sequences listed, 10% to 13% were seen once; the top ten hold under 3.5%. A word on this clonotype: Its antigen is currently unknown. The missing conserved phenylalanine or tryptophan at the end of this CDR3 makes a read error likely. The limits of the CDR3 on the DNA are not certain, so only TCRdb's listed CDR3 is given.

Study-wide results and caveats: CD4+ clones that contracted lay mainly in CM and EM; CD8+ ones lay in EMRA. Clones that contracted from day 15 to 85 were balanced CD4/CD8, while later expanders leaned CD4+.

This sequence was found in a man aged 18 to 30 who had mild COVID-19 (a few samples of this study predate the infection). Cell type and time point are not known. Sequencing was carried out using PBMCs or a T cell subset sorted from them (not recorded which). This sequence joins TRBV28 and TRBJ2-1; TRBD2 reflects the table's D call only, with no check against the DNA. The CDR3 sequence: CASGLVPHL.